One and the same sample provided the 20 T cell receptor beta chains below, sequenced in a study of T cell responses to AZD1222 COVID-19 vaccine. This table comes from immunoSEQ multiplex PCR, and its TCRdb copy is limited to in-frame clones, with some not included. The table records about 56,000 clones, approximately 85% of them present only once. The sequences come from peripheral blood, collected on day 0 of AZD1222 vaccination. The origin of the receptors is an adult in good health.

This clone was picked up one time. The chain joins TRBV6-5 to TRBJ2-2; D ambiguous. Germline assignment: CDR1 MNHEY and CDR2 SVGAGI. The CDR3 has 15 residues. Trimming left V 0 bases short and J 6 bases short, with 11 bases between. The CDR3 sequence: CASSYSEIRAGELFF. CDR3 bases: TGTGCCAGCAGTTACTCCGAGATTCGAGCCGGGGAGCTGTTTTTT.

The chain links TRBV11-2 to TRBJ1-1; D call uncertain. V was shortened by 5 bases and J by 0 bases, with 13 bases between the two germline ends. The CDR3 is made up of 15 amino acids. Germline V gene sequence: CDR1 SGHAT, CDR2 FQNNGV. Written as DNA, the CDR3 is TGTGCCAGCAGCCGACCACCTTGGGTGAACACTGAAGCTTTCTTT. Its protein product is CASSRPPWVNTEAFF.

This clone was seen more than once but under ten times. The V call is TRBV4-1, the J call TRBJ1-6, with TRBD1 matching 7 bases. Trimming cost V 8 bases and J 7 bases; bases outside gene matches: 14. Per the germline V gene, CDR1 is MGHRA and CDR2 is YSYEKL. The CDR3 is made up of 16 amino acids. CDR3 protein: CASGSPPDRENSPLHF. CDR3 DNA sequence: TGCGCCAGCGGCAGTCCCCCTGACAGGGAGAATTCACCCCTCCACTTT.

This clone was seen once. J is TRBJ1-5 and V is TRBV6-5, with D tentatively TRBD1 (5 bases). Germline assignment: CDR1 MNHEY and CDR2 SVGAGI. V lost 0 bases to trimming and J lost 7 bases, with 13 bases between them. This CDR3 contains 15 residues. The CDR3 DNA sequence: TGTGCCAGCAGTTACTCAGGGGTAGAGGGGCAGCCCCAGCATTTT. Its translation is CASSYSGVEGQPQHF.

The chain couples TRBV18 to TRBJ2-5; 7 nucleotides agree with TRBD2. CDR1 KGHSH and CDR2 LQKENI come from the germline V gene. The V segment lost 2 bases and the J segment 5 bases; nucleotides outside the gene matches: 2. This CDR3 has 13 residues. The DNA for the CDR3 is TGTGCCAGCTCACCAGTCGGGGGGGAGACCCAGTACTTC. This translates into CASSPVGGETQYF.

The chain couples TRBV18 to TRBJ2-3; 15 bases map to TRBD2. V trimming: 5 bases; J trimming: 0 bases; junction bases outside the gene matches: 6. The CDR3 has 18 residues. CDR1 is KGHSH, CDR2 LQKENI, per germline. The CDR3 here is CASSSTGTSGGSTDTQYF. The CDR3 DNA reads TGTGCCAGCTCATCTACCGGGACTAGCGGGGGGAGCACAGATACGCAGTATTTT.

V and J are TRBV28 and TRBJ1-1, with TRBD1 as a possible D gene (5 bases). Deletions cut 5 bases from V and 6 bases from J, with 16 bases between. Germline loops: CDR1 MDHEN, CDR2 SYDVKM. The CDR3 runs to 14 residues. The CDR3 nucleotides are TGTGCCAGCAGTCCCCCGCCAGGGTCGGCTGAAGCTTTCTTT. Residues: CASSPPPGSAEAFF.

This clone was detected only once. The chain couples TRBV7-9 to TRBJ2-3; D not resolved. V was shortened by 0 bases and J by 4 bases, with 14 bases between the two germline ends. CDR1 is SEHNR, CDR2 FQNEAQ, per germline (reference sequence). The CDR3 is 16 amino acids. This chain's CDR3 is CASSLAQTDGADTQYF. CDR3 DNA sequence: TGTGCCAGCAGCTTAGCACAGACCGATGGTGCAGATACGCAGTATTTT.

V is TRBV14 and J is TRBJ1-1; D call uncertain. Germline CDR1 is SGHDN and CDR2 is FVKESK. The CDR3 covers 15 residues. V was clipped by 7 bases and J by 2 bases, with 17 bases between them. The CDR3 region has the DNA TGTGCCAGCAAGAGTGGCAGCCGAAAAAACACTGAAGCTTTCTTT. Protein product: CASKSGSRKNTEAFF.

This rearrangement joins TRBV6-2 or TRBV6-3 to TRBJ1-6, with TRBD1 matching 10 bases. The CDR3 extends over 15 amino acids. With V trimmed by 4 bases and J by 10 bases, 7 bases remained unmatched. The germline V gene has CDR1 MNHEY and CDR2 SVGEGT. The CDR3 DNA reads TGTGCCAGCAGTTCCCCCGGGACAGGGGTATCACCCCTCCACTTT. This sequence encodes CASSSPGTGVSPLHF.

The chain carries TRBV4-1 and TRBJ2-3, with D maybe TRBD1 (5 bases). Germline V gives CDR1 MGHRA, CDR2 YSYEKL. This CDR3 spans 15 amino acids. The ends were cut back, 0 bases at V and 6 bases at J, with 13 bases in the middle. CDR3 in DNA: TGCGCCAGCAGCCAAGATAGGGGTTTGTCGGATACGCAGTATTTT. Translated, it gives CASSQDRGLSDTQYF.

The chain recombines TRBV27 with TRBJ2-7; 10 bases are shared with TRBD1. Germline trimming cut 2 bases from V and 6 bases from J; bases unmatched to any gene: 4. The germline V gene has CDR1 MNHEY and CDR2 SMNVEV (reference sequence). The CDR3 extends over 14 amino acids. DNA for the CDR3: TGTGCCAGCAGTTTAACCGGGACAGGGGTCGAGCAGTACTTC. Translating gives CASSLTGTGVEQYF.

This clone was seen a single time. The chain joins TRBV10-3 to TRBJ1-2; no clear D. Germline assignment: CDR1 ENHRY and CDR2 SYGVKD. V was trimmed by 0 bases and J by 7 bases, leaving 6 bases between them. The CDR3 length is 12 residues. The CDR3, as DNA: TGTGCCATCAGTGAGTCGTGGGTTGGCTACACCTTC. This codes for CAISESWVGYTF.

This clone was seen a single time. The chain carries TRBV15 and TRBJ1-2, with TRBD1 matching over 10 bases. Unmatched junction bases numbered 4, after V lost 5 bases and J lost 4 bases. Germline V lookup: CDR1 LNHNV, CDR2 YYDKDF (reference sequence). The length of the CDR3 is 14 residues. The CDR3 is CATSRDRGGYGYTF. The CDR3 coding sequence is TGTGCCACCAGCCGGGACAGGGGAGGCTATGGCTACACCTTC.

This chain links TRBV6-4 with TRBJ2-3; the match to TRBD2 covers 7 bases. CDR1 is MRHNA and CDR2 is SNTAGT in the germline V gene. V shed 3 bases, J shed 0 bases, and the junction held 6 bases outside the gene matches. CDR3 length equals 16 residues. The CDR3 reads CASSDDGGGSTDTQYF. The CDR3 DNA reads TGTGCCAGCAGTGATGACGGCGGGGGTAGCACAGATACGCAGTATTTT.

The rearrangement links TRBV5-1 to TRBJ2-3, with a tentative D call TRBD2 (5 bases). Between the trimmed V and J ends, which lost 4 bases and 3 bases, there was a span of 9 bases. Germline CDR1 reads SGHRS; CDR2 reads YFSETQ. CDR3 length: 13 residues. The CDR3 is CASSRVATDTQYF. The CDR3 DNA sequence: TGCGCCAGCAGCAGGGTAGCGACAGATACGCAGTATTTT.

For this clone: The same CDR3 is also encoded by other DNA sequences in this sample. The gene calls are TRBV6-5 and TRBJ2-5; D is unclear. The CDR3 runs 13 residues. V was cut by 0 bases and J by 5 bases, with 7 bases left in between. Germline CDR1 is MNHEY and CDR2 is SVGAGI. The CDR3 protein is CASSYSGWETQYF. CDR3 DNA: TGTGCCAGCAGTTACTCAGGTTGGGAGACCCAGTACTTC.

This chain joins TRBV29-1 and TRBJ2-7; tentatively, D is TRBD2 (5 bases). CDR1 and CDR2 from the germline V gene are SQVTM and ANQGSEA. Trimming took off 4 bases at V and 3 bases at J, with 10 bases between the two ends. The CDR3 has 12 amino acids. The CDR3 DNA follows: TGCAGCGTTGGTTCGGGAATCTACGAGCAGTACTTC. Its translation: CSVGSGIYEQYF.

The V call is TRBV28, the J call TRBJ2-3, with D possibly TRBD2 on 6 matching bases. This CDR3 region has 16 residues. The germline gives CDR1 MDHEN, CDR2 SYDVKM. V lost 7 bases and J lost 2, with 19 bases in between. The CDR3 here is CASTEGTPSFTDTQYF. The CDR3 DNA reads as TGTGCCAGCACCGAGGGGACTCCATCTTTCACAGATACGCAGTATTTT.

The V call is TRBV29-1, the J call TRBJ1-2; D not certain. Germline V CDR1 and CDR2: SQVTM, ANQGSEA. This CDR3 comprises 14 residues. V shed 5 bases and J shed 4 bases, with 17 bases lying between them. The CDR3 DNA follows: TGCAGCGTTTGGGGATCCGAGTTACCCTATGGCTACACCTTC. This gives the protein CSVWGSELPYGYTF.